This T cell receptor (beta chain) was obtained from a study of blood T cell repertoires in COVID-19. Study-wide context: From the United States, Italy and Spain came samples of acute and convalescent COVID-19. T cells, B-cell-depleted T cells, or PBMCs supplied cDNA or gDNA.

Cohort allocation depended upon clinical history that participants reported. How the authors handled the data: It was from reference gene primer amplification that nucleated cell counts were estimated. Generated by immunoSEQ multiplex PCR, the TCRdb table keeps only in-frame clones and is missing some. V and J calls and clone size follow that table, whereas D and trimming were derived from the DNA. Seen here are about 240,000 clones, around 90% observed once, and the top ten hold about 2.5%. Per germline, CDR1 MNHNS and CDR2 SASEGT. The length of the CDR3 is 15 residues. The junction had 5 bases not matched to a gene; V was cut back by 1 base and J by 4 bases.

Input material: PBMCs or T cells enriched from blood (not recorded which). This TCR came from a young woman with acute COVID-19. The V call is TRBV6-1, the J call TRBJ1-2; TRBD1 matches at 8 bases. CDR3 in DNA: TGTGCCAGCAGTGAAGGCTTGGACAGGGTCTATGGCTACACCTTC. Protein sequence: CASSEGLDRVYGYTF.